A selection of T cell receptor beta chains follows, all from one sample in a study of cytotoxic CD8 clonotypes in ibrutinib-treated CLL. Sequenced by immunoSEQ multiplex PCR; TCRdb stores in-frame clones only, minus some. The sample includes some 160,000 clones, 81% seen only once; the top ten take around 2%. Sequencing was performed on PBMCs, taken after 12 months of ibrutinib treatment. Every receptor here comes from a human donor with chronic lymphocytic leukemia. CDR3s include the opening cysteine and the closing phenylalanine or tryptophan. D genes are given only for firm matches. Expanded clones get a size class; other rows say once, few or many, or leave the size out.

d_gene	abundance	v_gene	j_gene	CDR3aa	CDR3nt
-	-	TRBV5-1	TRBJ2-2	CASFPGPPSNTGELFF	TGCGCCAGCTTCCCGGGACCCCCTTCGAACACCGGGGAGCTGTTTTTT
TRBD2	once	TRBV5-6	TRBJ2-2	CASSLGPGGRPGELFF	TGTGCCAGCAGCTTGGGCCCGGGGGGGCGGCCCGGGGAGCTGTTTTTT
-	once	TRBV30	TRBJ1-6	CAWSWAGFNSPLHF	TGTGCCTGGAGTTGGGCAGGGTTTAATTCACCCCTCCACTTT
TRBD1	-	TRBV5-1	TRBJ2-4	CASSPQGGAKNIQYF	TGCGCCAGCAGCCCACAGGGGGGAGCCAAAAACATTCAGTACTTC
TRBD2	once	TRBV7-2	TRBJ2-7	CASTPSGGSSYEQYF	TGTGCCAGCACCCCAAGCGGGGGGAGCTCCTACGAGCAGTACTTC
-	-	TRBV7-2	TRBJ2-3	CASSPIRTGKGTDTQYF	TGTGCCAGCAGCCCTATCCGGACGGGTAAGGGTACAGATACGCAGTATTTT
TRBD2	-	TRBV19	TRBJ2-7	CASSSLAGGSEQYF	TGTGCCAGTAGTTCATTAGCGGGAGGGTCCGAGCAGTACTTC
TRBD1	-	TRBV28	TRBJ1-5	CASSPGGSNQPQHF	TGTGCCAGCAGCCCAGGGGGGAGCAATCAGCCCCAGCATTTT
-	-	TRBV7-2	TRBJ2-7	CASSRSAPGRGEAYEQYF	TGTGCCAGCAGCCGAAGTGCCCCGGGGCGCGGGGAAGCCTACGAGCAGTACTTC
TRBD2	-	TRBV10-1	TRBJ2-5	CASTLTSGGACSETQYF	TGCGCCAGCACCTTAACTAGCGGGGGGGCTTGTTCCGAGACCCAGTACTTC